This is a list of T cell receptor beta chains from one sample in a study of regulatory T cells in long-lasting Graves disease. TCRdb itself ran the multiplex PCR reads through MiXCR, one entry per CDR3 protein. The sample lists hundreds of thousands of distinct CDR3 sequences; roughly 15% were seen once. These same records also appear under a second study, on T cells in Graves' hyperthyroidism and ophthalmopathy.

Sample: peripheral blood mononuclear cells (PBMCs), taken at new diagnosis, from a patient treated with antithyroid drugs. The receptors derive from a woman aged 35-65 years with Graves disease. Each CDR3 is given with its conserved first and last residue. D genes are given only for firm matches. Not all rows give a size; the values are once, few, many and, for expanded clones, a class.

CDR3nt: TGTGCCAGCAGCCAAGGAGTCTATAGCAATCAGCCCCAGCATTTT
CDR3aa: CASSQGVYSNQPQHF
d_gene: -
j_gene: TRBJ1-5
abundance: few
v_gene: TRBV3-1

CDR3nt: TGTGCCAGCAGCCAAGATCACGAGCAGTACTTC
CDR3aa: CASSQDHEQYF
d_gene: -
j_gene: TRBJ2-7
abundance: many
v_gene: TRBV3-1

CDR3nt: TGCGCCAGCAGCTTGCACAGGGAAAACCCAGATACGCAGTATTTT
CDR3aa: CASSLHRENPDTQYF
d_gene: -
j_gene: TRBJ2-3
abundance: many
v_gene: TRBV5-1

CDR3nt: TGTGCCAGCAGCTTACCTCCGGTTTGGGGCGATGAAAAACTGTTTTTT
CDR3aa: CASSLPPVWGDEKLFF
d_gene: -
j_gene: TRBJ1-4
abundance: many
v_gene: TRBV7-9

CDR3nt: TGCGCCAGCAGCTTGGAAGGACACCCGAATCAGCCCCAGCATTTT
CDR3aa: CASSLEGHPNQPQHF
d_gene: -
j_gene: TRBJ1-5
abundance: -
v_gene: TRBV5-1

CDR3nt: TGTGCCAGCAGCCCAGGTTTTTTTGGAAACACCATATATTTT
CDR3aa: CASSPGFFGNTIYF
d_gene: -
j_gene: TRBJ1-3
abundance: -
v_gene: TRBV12-3/TRBV12-4

CDR3nt: TGTGCCAGCAGGGGGACTCTTGAACTAAACACTGAAGCTTTCTTT
CDR3aa: CASRGTLELNTEAFF
d_gene: -
j_gene: TRBJ1-1
abundance: few
v_gene: TRBV2

CDR3nt: TGTGCCAGCAGCCACGAGGAGGGGGGCAATCAGCCCCAGCATTTT
CDR3aa: CASSHEEGGNQPQHF
d_gene: -
j_gene: TRBJ1-5
abundance: many
v_gene: TRBV7-8

CDR3nt: TGTGCCAGCAGTTCGGACCCCTACAATGAGCAGTTCTTC
CDR3aa: CASSSDPYNEQFF
d_gene: -
j_gene: TRBJ2-1
abundance: few
v_gene: TRBV12-3/TRBV12-4

CDR3nt: TGCAGTGCTAGAGTTAAACAGGCGAACACTGAAGCTTTCTTT
CDR3aa: CSARVKQANTEAFF
d_gene: -
j_gene: TRBJ1-1
abundance: -
v_gene: TRBV20-1

CDR3nt: TGTGCCAGCAGTGACGACAGGGGTAGTTTTGGCTACACCTTC
CDR3aa: CASSDDRGSFGYTF
d_gene: TRBD1
j_gene: TRBJ1-2
abundance: many
v_gene: TRBV2

CDR3nt: TGTGCCAGCAGCCTGGGGCCGAACATTCAGTACTTC
CDR3aa: CASSLGPNIQYF
d_gene: -
j_gene: TRBJ2-4
abundance: -
v_gene: TRBV5-4

CDR3nt: TGTGCCAGTAGTCGGTCATTTAACACCGGGGAGCTGTTTTTT
CDR3aa: CASSRSFNTGELFF
d_gene: -
j_gene: TRBJ2-2
abundance: few
v_gene: TRBV19

CDR3nt: TGTGCCAGCAGTGAAGGCAGTTCAGGGAAAGCGCTGTTTTTT
CDR3aa: CASSEGSSGKALFF
d_gene: -
j_gene: TRBJ1-4
abundance: many
v_gene: TRBV2

CDR3nt: TGTGCCAGCAGCTCAGGGGGCACTGAAGCTTTCTTT
CDR3aa: CASSSGGTEAFF
d_gene: TRBD1
j_gene: TRBJ1-1
abundance: many
v_gene: TRBV11-2